Following are 21 T cell receptor beta chains from one sample sequenced in a study of T-cell memory formation after mild COVID-19. MiXCR, run by TCRdb on the 5' RACE reads, gives a single entry per CDR3 protein. The repertoire holds just under 550,000 distinct CDR3 sequences, with just over 20% as singletons. Sequencing was done on a sample of PBMCs or a T cell subset sorted from them (not recorded which). The receptors come from an adult woman who had mild COVID-19 (a few samples of this study predate the infection). Cell type and time point are not known.

This clonotype was seen a few times. The J gene is TRBJ2-2, the V gene TRBV9, with TRBD2 matching 11 bases. The germline gives CDR1 SGDLS, CDR2 YYNGEE. There are 16 residues in the CDR3. V lost 4 bases and J lost 4; bases outside the gene matches: 6. This CDR3 is CASSPPGTSGTGELFF. The CDR3 DNA follows: TGTGCCAGCAGCCCGCCCGGGACTAGCGGCACCGGGGAGCTGTTTTTT.

This clonotype has only a few counts. The chain carries TRBV11-3 and TRBJ2-2; D is undetermined. V was shortened by 0 bases and J by 7 bases, with 15 bases between the two germline ends. The CDR3 contains 16 residues. Germline V gene data show CDR1 as SGHNT and CDR2 as YENEEA. The CDR3 here is CASSLESKFRSGELFF. The DNA for the CDR3 is TGTGCCAGCAGCTTAGAATCTAAATTTAGGAGCGGGGAGCTGTTTTTT. Full variable domain (outside the CDR3, taken from reference TRBV11-3 and TRBJ2-2): EAGVVQSPRYKIIEKKQPVAFWCNPISGHNTLYWYLQNLGQGPELLIRYENEEAVDDSQLPKDRFSAERLKGVDSTLKIQPAELGDSAVYLCASSLESKFRSGELFFGEGSRLTVL.

In its sample, this clonotype was seen a few times. This chain connects TRBV12-3 or TRBV12-4 to TRBJ2-3; D tentatively fits TRBD1 or TRBD2 (5 bases each). This CDR3 contains 17 residues. The V gene lost 1 base and the J gene lost 1 base, with 15 bases spanning the gap. CDR3 nucleotides: TGTGCCAGCAGTTTAGTCCTCTGGGGACGACGCACAGATACGCAGTATTTT. Protein sequence: CASSLVLWGRRTDTQYF.

The rearrangement uses TRBV12-3 or TRBV12-4 and TRBJ2-2, with no clear D. This CDR3 contains 11 residues. V gave up 7 bases and J gave up 6 bases, with 6 bases separating them. CDR3 loop: CASTFSGELFF. The CDR3 DNA reads as TGTGCCAGCACGTTTTCCGGGGAGCTGTTTTTT.

V usage is TRBV9 and J usage is TRBJ2-7; 9 bases align to TRBD2. J was trimmed by 4 bases and V by 0 bases; bases with no gene match: 5. CDR3 length: 15 amino acids. Looked up from germline, CDR1 is SGDLS and CDR2 is YYNGEE. In DNA form, the CDR3 reads TGTGCCAGCAGCGTAGGCATTAGCGGGAGTTACGAGCAGTACTTC. This gives the protein CASSVGISGSYEQYF.

This clonotype has only a few counts. The CDR3 DNA sequence: TGTGCCTGGAGGCGCGTCAGCTACAATGAGCAGTTCTTC. It yields the protein CAWRRVSYNEQFF. This rearrangement joins TRBV30 to TRBJ2-1; no clear D. Germline CDR1 and CDR2: GTSNPN and SVGIG (reference sequence). The CDR3 length is 13 residues. V was pared by 3 bases and J by 3 bases, with 9 bases between.

This clonotype was observed a few times. The V gene is TRBV24-1, the J gene TRBJ1-5; 7 nucleotides align to TRBD1. Germline trimming cut 7 bases from V and 5 bases from J; bases unmatched to any gene: 10. The germline CDR1 and CDR2 sequences are KGHDR and SFDVKD. CDR3 size: 15 residues. CDR3 sequence: CATRSRGQGDQPQHF. The CDR3 coding sequence is TGTGCCACCAGGTCAAGAGGCCAGGGGGATCAGCCCCAGCATTTT.

The sample holds a few counts of this clonotype. The chain uses TRBV15 and TRBJ1-4, with TRBD1 identical over 7 bases. CDR3 length equals 13 residues. The V gene's germline CDR1 is LNHNV and CDR2 YYDKDF (reference sequence). V dropped 5 bases and J dropped 5; count of bases not matched to a gene: 2. The CDR3 DNA follows: TGTGCCACCAGCTGGGACAGAAATGAAAAACTGTTTTTT. This codes for CATSWDRNEKLFF.

The chain links TRBV4-3 to TRBJ2-1; D is perhaps TRBD1 (5 bases). This CDR3 has 16 residues. Trimming cost V 0 bases and J 1 base, with 10 bases left between them. Germline V lookup: CDR1 LGHNA, CDR2 YSLEER. The CDR3 is CASSQDRRQSYNEQFF. Here the CDR3 DNA reads TGCGCCAGCAGCCAAGATAGGAGACAGTCCTACAATGAGCAGTTCTTC.

This clonotype was counted only a few times. V usage is TRBV28 and J usage is TRBJ2-3, with 7 bases aligning to TRBD2. The CDR3 totals 19 residues. Per the germline V gene, CDR1 is MDHEN and CDR2 is SYDVKM. V dropped 8 bases and J dropped 5; count of bases not matched to a gene: 25. Here the CDR3 DNA reads TGTGCCAGCTGTCGTCTATGGTATTTGGGCCGGGAGGTCAAAGATACGCAGTATTTT. Amino acid sequence: CASCRLWYLGREVKDTQYF.

This chain joins TRBV7-2 and TRBJ1-4; the D gene is possibly TRBD1 (5 bases). Deletions cut 2 bases from V and 8 bases from J, with 18 bases between. This CDR3 has 16 amino acids. Germline assignment: CDR1 SGHTA and CDR2 FQGNSA. CDR3 sequence (DNA): TGTGCCAGCAGCTTATCCCCAGGGAGCCCGGGCGAAAAACTGTTTTTT. As protein: CASSLSPGSPGEKLFF.

The rearrangement joins TRBV14 to TRBJ2-7; weak D call: TRBD2 (6 bases). Per the germline V gene, CDR1 is SGHDN and CDR2 is FVKESK. The CDR3 contains 16 residues. The ends were cut back, 4 bases at V and 2 bases at J, with 18 bases in the middle. The chain's CDR3 is CASSPNPKRVPYEQYF. The CDR3 nucleotides read TGTGCCAGCAGCCCAAACCCCAAGCGGGTCCCCTACGAGCAGTACTTC.

This clonotype showed up just a few times. The chain combines TRBV5-1 with TRBJ1-2; no clear D. V lost 5 bases, J lost 0 bases, and 5 bases lay in between. Per the germline V gene, CDR1 is SGHRS and CDR2 is YFSETQ. There are 12 residues in the CDR3. CDR3: CASRPSNYGYTF. CDR3 DNA: TGCGCCAGCAGACCATCTAACTATGGCTACACCTTC.

This chain joins TRBV7-9 and TRBJ2-2; 7 nucleotides match TRBD2. Germline-derived CDR1 and CDR2 are SEHNR and FQNEAQ (reference sequence). V shed 5 bases, J shed 6 bases, and the junction held 3 bases outside the gene matches. The CDR3 is 13 residues long. The DNA of the CDR3 is TGTGCCAGCAGCAGCGGGACCTCCGGGGAGCTGTTTTTT. It translates to CASSSGTSGELFF.

The chain joins TRBV28 to TRBJ2-6; D ambiguous. With 5 bases removed from V and 1 base from J, the gap between germline ends came to 15 bases. The germline V gene has CDR1 MDHEN and CDR2 SYDVKM. CDR3 length: 17 residues. The CDR3 DNA sequence: TGTGCCAGCAGTCCCTATGATGGGTGGTCTGGGGCCAACGTCCTGACTTTC. Encoded protein: CASSPYDGWSGANVLTF. Full variable domain (outside the CDR3, taken from reference TRBV28 and TRBJ2-6): DVKVTQSSRYLVKRTGEKVFLECVQDMDHENMFWYRQDPGLGLRLIYFSYDVKMKEKGDIPEGYSVSREKKERFSLILESASTNQTSMYLCASSPYDGWSGANVLTFGAGSRLTVL.

A few counts support this clonotype. The V gene is TRBV7-6, the J gene TRBJ1-5; unclear D gene. This CDR3 comprises 13 residues. V lost 0 bases and J lost 5, with 5 bases in between. Germline V gene lookup returns CDR1 SGHVS and CDR2 FNYEAQ. The CDR3 sequence is CASSLALDQPQHF. Here the CDR3 DNA reads TGTGCCAGCAGCTTAGCCCTGGATCAGCCCCAGCATTTT.

J is TRBJ1-3 and V is TRBV4-2; D is unclear. V lost 3 bases and J 2 bases, leaving 14 bases between the germline ends. This CDR3 region has 16 residues. The V gene's germline CDR1 is LGHNA and CDR2 YNFKEQ. The CDR3 bases are TGTGCCAGCAGCCACCTTGGGCCCAGAGCTGGAAACACCATATATTTT. It is translated as CASSHLGPRAGNTIYF.

In its sample, this clonotype was seen a few times. The chain couples TRBV7-8 to TRBJ2-5; weak D call: TRBD2 (5 bases). The V and J ends lost 3 bases and 4 bases respectively, with 21 bases between them. CDR3 size: 17 residues. CDR1 is SGHVS and CDR2 is FQNEAQ in the germline V gene. In DNA, the CDR3 is TGTGCCAGCAGCTTGTTTAACCCCGTCAGACTACGAGAGACCCAGTACTTC. Residues: CASSLFNPVRLRETQYF.

The chain combines TRBV4-3 with TRBJ1-1; TRBD1 might be the D (6 bases). Germline V gene sequence: CDR1 LGHNA, CDR2 YSLEER. The CDR3 is made up of 14 amino acids. The V end was cut by 0 bases, the J end by 10 bases, with 15 bases between. The CDR3 nucleotides read TGCGCCAGCAGCCAAGAAGGTGGGGGCCCCCGAGCTTTCTTT. Amino acids: CASSQEGGGPRAFF.

The V and J genes are TRBV4-3 and TRBJ1-5, with a weak D call TRBD1 (5 bases). The CDR3 sequence is 15 residues long. The V gene lost 0 bases and the J gene lost 4 bases, with 10 bases spanning the gap. CDR1 and CDR2 from the germline V gene are LGHNA and YSLEER. The CDR3 nucleotides are TGCGCCAGCAGCCAAGATCGATGGGGGAATCAGCCCCAGCATTTT. It yields the protein CASSQDRWGNQPQHF.

The V call is TRBV24-1, the J call TRBJ2-3, with D unresolved. Germline CDR1 reads KGHDR; CDR2 reads SFDVKD. V dropped 4 bases and J dropped 7 bases, with 11 bases sitting between them. The CDR3 contains 13 residues. CDR3 sequence reads: CATSDLSWNTQYF. The CDR3 bases are TGTGCCACCAGTGACCTCTCCTGGAATACGCAGTATTTT.